These T cell receptor beta chains were read from a single sample in a study of cytomegalovirus exposure and HLA in healthy donors. Sequencing was performed with immunoSEQ multiplex PCR; in TCRdb, only in-frame clones are kept and a portion is missing. Among about 140,000 clones listed, 70% were seen once. Sequencing was performed on PBMCs. Source of these receptors: a woman aged 30 to 39 in good health and CMV-seronegative. Each CDR3 is given without its conserved first and last residue. A D gene is named only where the DNA matches it firmly.

j_call	v_call	d_call	cdr3_aa
TRBJ2-1	TRBV6-5	NA	ASSSAVLSYNEQF
TRBJ2-5	TRBV5-1	TRBD2	ASSLASGRETQY
TRBJ2-1	TRBV18	TRBD2	ASSPTSGIFPYNEQF
TRBJ2-7	TRBV2	TRBD2	ASSERSRGESSYEQY
TRBJ1-5	TRBV6-5	NA	ASSKTLNSNQPQH
TRBJ2-5	TRBV5-8	TRBD2	ASSLGWASGVQETQY
TRBJ2-1	TRBV6-5	NA	ASRPTPGQF
TRBJ1-5	TRBV7-8	NA	ASSVLTGHNQPQH
TRBJ1-1	TRBV2	NA	ASSDQGRTEAF
TRBJ2-5	TRBV9	NA	ASSVLGELETQY
TRBJ2-3	TRBV6-4	TRBD2	ASSDKSGGASDTQY
TRBJ1-5	TRBV27	NA	ASTLDQPQH
TRBJ2-2	TRBV5-1	NA	ASSQTLTPTGELF
TRBJ2-3	TRBV7-8	TRBD2	ASSFLLAGVVDTQY
TRBJ1-4	TRBV19	NA	ASNKGGGAEKLF
TRBJ2-1	TRBV14	NA	ASSQGTRSTYNEQF
NA	TRBV12-5	TRBD2	ASHGGAPSGRANEQY
TRBJ2-6	TRBV4-2	NA	ASSQVGSPQVLT
TRBJ2-5	TRBV19	TRBD1	ASSPTGAQETQY
TRBJ2-5	TRBV7-3	NA	ASSMSGVETQY
TRBJ2-5	TRBV29-1	TRBD2	SAYQAGGGKETQY
TRBJ2-2	TRBV2	TRBD2	ASSPHLAGGGTGELF
TRBJ2-1	TRBV2	TRBD2	ASSSTSGRFGYNEQF
TRBJ1-4	TRBV5-1	NA	ASSREGTTNEKLF
TRBJ1-3	TRBV28	NA	ASSPGQDSGNTIY
TRBJ2-1	TRBV6-1	TRBD2	ASSVREVAGAYNEQF
TRBJ1-3	TRBV5-1	TRBD1	ASSLGTGPSGNTIY
TRBJ1-6	TRBV6-6	NA	ASTGGRRFRSPLH
TRBJ2-7	TRBV5-5	TRBD1	ASSFVGQGAYEQY
TRBJ1-1	TRBV28	NA	ASRQTFGGVRDTEAF
TRBJ2-3	TRBV21-1	NA	ASSNGGRTSRDTQY
TRBJ1-1	TRBV10-3	TRBD1	AISVEGQLGTEAF
TRBJ1-2	TRBV19	TRBD1	ASSRETGGADYGYT
TRBJ1-2	TRBV19	TRBD1	ASSGTGAYYNYGYT
TRBJ2-1	TRBV9	TRBD2	ASSVGRGGLYEQF
TRBJ2-3	TRBV7-6	TRBD2	ASSGGGGINTQY
TRBJ2-7	TRBV19	TRBD2	ASSGLDSYEQY
TRBJ2-3	TRBV4-3	NA	ASSQDSRRGDTQY
TRBJ1-2	TRBV7-2	NA	ASSLGRVNYGYT
TRBJ1-5	TRBV19	NA	ASSIEGSQPQH
TRBJ1-1	TRBV7-9	TRBD1	ASSSGTGIVNTEAF
TRBJ2-1	TRBV9	TRBD2	ASSVVLAGNPHRGNEQF
TRBJ1-2	TRBV2	NA	ASSPTYGYT